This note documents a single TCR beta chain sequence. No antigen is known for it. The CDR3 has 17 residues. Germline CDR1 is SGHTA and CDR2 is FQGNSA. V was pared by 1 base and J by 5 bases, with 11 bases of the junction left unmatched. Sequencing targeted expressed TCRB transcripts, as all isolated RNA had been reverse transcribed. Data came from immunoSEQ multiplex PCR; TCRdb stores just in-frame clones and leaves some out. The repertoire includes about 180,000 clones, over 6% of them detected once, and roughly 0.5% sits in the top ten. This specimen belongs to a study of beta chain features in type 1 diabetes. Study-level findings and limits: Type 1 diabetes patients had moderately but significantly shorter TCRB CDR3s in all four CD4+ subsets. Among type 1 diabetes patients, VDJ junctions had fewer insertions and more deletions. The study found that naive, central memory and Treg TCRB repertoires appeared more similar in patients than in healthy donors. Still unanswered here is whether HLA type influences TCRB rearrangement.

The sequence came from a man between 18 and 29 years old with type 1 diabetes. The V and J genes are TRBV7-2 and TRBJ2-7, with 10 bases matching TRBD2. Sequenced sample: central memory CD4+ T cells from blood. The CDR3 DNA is TGTGCCAGCAGCTTAGGGTCTAGCGGGAGCGGAGCTGACGAGCAGTACTTC. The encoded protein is CASSLGSSGSGADEQYF.